This T cell receptor (beta chain) was recovered during a study of beta chain features in type 1 diabetes. Findings and limits, study-wide: There was a moderate but significant shortening of TCRB CDR3s in all four CD4+ subsets of Type 1 diabetes patients.

The V gene end was trimmed by 7 bases and the J gene end by 3 bases; junction bases not matched to a gene: 11. This CDR3 has 16 residues. Germline assignment: CDR1 LNHDA and CDR2 SQIVND (reference sequence). In this sample, this clone turned up a few times. What it binds is unknown. Of the isolated RNA, all was reverse transcribed, and so the sequenced material was expressed TCRB transcripts. Libraries were prepared by immunoSEQ multiplex PCR; TCRdb keeps only in-frame clonotypes and omits some of them. The sample has some 250,000 clones, roughly a tenth seen once. The V gene is TRBV19, the J gene TRBJ2-3; 9 nucleotides align to TRBD2. The sample consisted of naive CD4+ T cells from blood. The sequence derives from a man aged 30 to 45 with type 1 diabetes. CDR3 loop: CASNPRGGGGTDTQYF. The CDR3 region has the DNA TGTGCCAGTAACCCCCGCGGGGGGGGCGGTACAGATACGCAGTATTTT.